These T cell receptor beta chains were read from a single sample in a study of T cells after posttransplantation cyclophosphamide. Sequenced by immunoSEQ multiplex PCR; TCRdb stores in-frame clones only, minus some. The sample gives some 54,000 clones, approximately 94% of which show up once; 2.9% is in the top ten. The sample was PBMCs. The receptors come from a woman aged 30 to 39 in good health and a related stem cell transplant donor. Each CDR3 is given with its conserved first and last residue. Only part of the rows carry a size: once, few, many, or a class if the clone is expanded.

clone_size: -; v_call: TRBV10-3; j_call: TRBJ2-3; cdr3_aa: CAISRDRDTDTQYF
clone_size: -; v_call: TRBV7-2; j_call: TRBJ1-2; cdr3_aa: CASSLVGTRPGYTF
clone_size: -; v_call: TRBV4-3; j_call: TRBJ2-7; cdr3_aa: CASSQDLSYEQYF
clone_size: once; v_call: TRBV6-6; j_call: TRBJ2-3; cdr3_aa: CASSLGLVTDTQYF
clone_size: once; v_call: TRBV20-1; j_call: TRBJ1-2; cdr3_aa: CSGGRDGYTF
clone_size: -; v_call: TRBV5-4; j_call: TRBJ2-7; cdr3_aa: CASSSRGSGGHLYEQYF
clone_size: -; v_call: TRBV7-8; j_call: TRBJ1-1; cdr3_aa: CASSTLTVLNTEAFF
clone_size: -; v_call: TRBV2; j_call: TRBJ2-5; cdr3_aa: CASSDGLAPETQYF
clone_size: -; v_call: TRBV5-4; j_call: TRBJ1-6; cdr3_aa: CASSPGGTDNSPLHF
clone_size: -; v_call: TRBV9; j_call: TRBJ1-2; cdr3_aa: CASSVEREDGYTF
clone_size: once; v_call: TRBV9; j_call: TRBJ1-4; cdr3_aa: CASSAGTGVLGVGEKLFF
clone_size: -; v_call: TRBV9; j_call: TRBJ1-2; cdr3_aa: CASSVFQTGSYGYTF
clone_size: -; v_call: TRBV2; j_call: TRBJ2-7; cdr3_aa: CASRGYWMSYEQYF
clone_size: -; v_call: TRBV6-5; j_call: TRBJ2-7; cdr3_aa: CASSYMRAGGPDEQYF
clone_size: -; v_call: TRBV19; j_call: TRBJ1-2; cdr3_aa: CATGGGWDYGYTF
clone_size: -; v_call: TRBV10-2; j_call: TRBJ1-1; cdr3_aa: CASSEQAYTEAFF
clone_size: -; v_call: TRBV4-3; j_call: TRBJ2-7; cdr3_aa: CASSQVTGSYEQYF
clone_size: -; v_call: TRBV5-4; j_call: TRBJ1-1; cdr3_aa: CASSLGDRGTEAFF
clone_size: -; v_call: TRBV10-2; j_call: TRBJ1-1; cdr3_aa: CASSERWQPGNTEAFF